This T cell receptor (beta chain) was documented in a study of T cell responses to AZD1222 COVID-19 vaccine (dated by TCRdb to the early 2020s). Regarding the research as a whole: AZD1222 recipients with second doses at about 4 weeks or about 12 weeks were pooled, because spike-specific TCR depth and breadth did not differ between schedules. A total of 230 or so trial participants underwent TCR sequencing, of whom approximately 210 received two doses of AZD1222 and approximately 25 received two doses of the MenACWY control vaccine. Trial participants were enrolled into age subgroups of 18-55, 56-69 and 70-plus years, which contained approximately 150, 28 and 58 TCR-sequenced participants, respectively. What the work shows at the level of the full study, not this receptor alone: A significant rise in spike-specific TCR breadth and depth was observed after two AZD1222 doses relative to day 0 and relative to MenACWY recipients. The whole spike protein was spanned by vaccine-associated CD4 TCRs, and dominant responses were seen in regions 160-218 and 743-854. Participants were mostly white British and included more females than males, and it was suggested by the authors that clonal diversity may have been underestimated. Epitopes outside the regions mutated in the B.1.351 and B.1.1.7 variants were reportedly recognized by nearly half of the unique spike-specific TCRs. Conclusions about previously exposed vaccinees were limited because only a handful of AZD1222 recipients were SARS-CoV-2 seropositive at baseline. Because no samples from the day 14 peak response were available, repertoires could be characterized only after the peak T cell response. In the small 56-69-year group, the increase in depth fell short of significance, most likely because of low power.

Reading from cysteine to phenylalanine, the CDR3 counts 14 amino acids. The retained sequence is limited to the CDR3, 42 bases, with the frame set at the first base. Relative to germline, V is 6 bases shorter and J is 0 bases shorter, with 10 bases between their ends. Via the germline V gene, CDR1 is MDHEN and CDR2 SYDVKM. Read against the paper, the sample's time point label means: baseline before first vaccination. Samples from vaccinated people were obtained from the UK trials COV001 and COV002, which included a single-blind randomized controlled phase 2/3 trial of AZD1222 (ChAdOx1 nCoV-19) in healthy adults. Trial participant PBMC samples were collected at day 0 and day 28 after the second dose for TCRbeta chain sequencing. With regard to this clone: Its antigen specificity is not known. Base qualities were left out, and no much larger clone turns up one base away.

The CDR3 regions of human TCRbeta chains were analyzed by immunosequencing. From the authors' description of their analysis: TCRs in the repertoires were compared against a reference library of SARS-CoV-2-specific TCRs that had been generated with the MIRA antigen-specificity platform. Breadth meant the fraction of unique TCRs that were SARS-CoV-2-associated, whereas depth meant the fraction of total T cells that were SARS-CoV-2-associated. Using the MIRA data, each spike-specific TCR was mapped to the spike region that the TCR reacts to and placed in a CD4 or CD8 class. Log10-transformed breadth and depth values were compared by one-way ANOVA with Sidak's multiple comparisons tests. The clones in this table, taken by TCRdb from immuneACCESS, are in-frame only. Not every clone is retained; where verified, under half of the shortfall comes from an unresolved V gene, and the cause of the rest is unknown. V, J and clone size are taken as reported in that table, and D and trimming were inferred from the DNA itself. The sample records some 130,000 clones, 80% to 95% of which are singletons. More than 2.5% of the sample rests with the top ten.

The V and J genes are TRBV28 and TRBJ2-3; possibly the D gene is TRBD2, per 6 matching bases. The receptor comes from an adult in good health. Sequenced material: peripheral blood, taken on day 0 of AZD1222 vaccination. CDR3 loop: CASSRDSSTDTQYF. The DNA sequence is TGTGCCAGCAGCCGGGACTCTAGCACAGATACGCAGTATTTT.